The 22 T cell receptor beta chains in this list originate from one sample, sequenced in a study of OX40 agonist ivuxolimab in advanced cancers. To prepare the library, the immunoSEQ multiplex PCR assay was applied. The source is immuneACCESS, and TCRdb retained only in-frame sequences with V and J called. Part of the clones is not carried over; for the studies checked, unresolved V genes explain less than half of this, and the remainder is unexplained. For this sample the table gives 55,000 to 75,000 clones, of which 85% were detected only once. The ten top clones hold almost 6% of the sample. The source was CD4+ or CD8+ T cells sorted from blood, collected in a trial of the OX40 agonist ivuxolimab. Every receptor here comes from an adult with an advanced solid tumor such as melanoma, head and neck, liver or kidney cancer.

This chain uses TRBV4-2 with TRBJ1-1, with no clear D. Between the trimmed V and J ends, which lost 0 bases and 6 bases, there was a span of 17 bases. In germline, CDR1 is LGHNA, CDR2 YNFKEQ. The CDR3 runs to 16 residues. The CDR3 sequence is CASSQDVGGILAEAFF. In DNA form, the CDR3 reads TGTGCCAGCAGCCAAGATGTGGGAGGGATTCTAGCTGAAGCTTTCTTT.

CDR3 sequence reads: CASSIGTPNYGYTF. The DNA of the CDR3 is TGTGCCAGCAGTATAGGGACACCTAACTATGGCTACACCTTC. The chain recombines TRBV28 with TRBJ1-2; a weak D match, TRBD1 (6 bases). CDR3 length: 14 residues. Germline V gives CDR1 MDHEN, CDR2 SYDVKM. With 5 bases removed from V and 0 bases from J, the gap between germline ends came to 10 bases.

This clone occurred a few times. The rearrangement uses TRBV5-1 and TRBJ1-1; possible D gene TRBD1, 5 bases. The V gene lost 4 bases and the J gene lost 5 bases, with 12 bases spanning the gap. The germline V gene has CDR1 SGHRS and CDR2 YFSETQ. The CDR3 has 13 residues. The CDR3 nucleotides read TGCGCCAGCAGCCAGGCAGGGTTGACTGAAGCTTTCTTT. Translation gives CASSQAGLTEAFF.

The rearrangement links TRBV4-3 to TRBJ2-1; D uncertain. The CDR3 totals 16 residues. Germline CDR1 and CDR2: LGHNA and YSLEER. Trimming took off 1 base at V and 0 bases at J, with 10 bases between the two ends. The CDR3 nucleotides are TGCGCCAGCAGCCAAGGACCACCGAGCTCCTACAATGAGCAGTTCTTC. Translation: CASSQGPPSSYNEQFF.

As concerns this clone: The identical CDR3 is also encoded by other nucleotide sequences in the sample. V is TRBV28 and J is TRBJ1-4; D is uncertain. The V gene's germline CDR1 is MDHEN and CDR2 SYDVKM. Trimming removed 3 bases at V and 4 bases at J, with 9 bases between. This CDR3 spans 14 amino acids. This CDR3 reads CASSLGGSNEKLFF. The CDR3 DNA reads as TGTGCCAGCAGTTTGGGAGGGAGTAATGAAAAACTGTTTTTT.

The V and J genes are TRBV11-1 and TRBJ2-3; no clear D. CDR1 is SGHAT, CDR2 FQDESV, per germline (reference sequence). There are 15 residues in the CDR3. V was cut by 3 bases and J by 6 bases, with 16 bases left in between. The CDR3 DNA reads TGTGCCAGCAGCTTTTGGGTGGGGAATCGGGATACGCAGTATTTT. Protein: CASSFWVGNRDTQYF. The entire variable domain, with the rest obtained from reference TRBV11-1 and TRBJ2-3, is as follows: EAEVAQSPRYKITEKSQAVAFWCDPISGHATLYWYRQILGQGPELLVQFQDESVVDDSQLPKDRFSAERLKGVDSTLKIQPAELGDSAMYLCASSFWVGNRDTQYFGPGTRLTVL.

The chain is built from TRBV7-2 and TRBJ1-2, with TRBD1 as a possible D gene (5 bases). The CDR3 is 14 residues long. Germline V gene sequence: CDR1 SGHTA, CDR2 FQGNSA. The V end lost 5 bases, the J end lost 4 bases, and 14 bases lay between the germline ends. The CDR3 DNA is TGTGCCAGCAGCCCGTCCGGGGGACTCTATGGCTACACCTTC. It translates to CASSPSGGLYGYTF.

The J gene is TRBJ2-5, the V gene TRBV7-3; 7 nucleotides match TRBD2. V gave up 3 bases and J gave up 1 base; unmatched junction bases: 5. Looked up from germline, CDR1 is SGHTA and CDR2 is FQGTGA. The CDR3 consists of 15 residues. The CDR3 sequence is CASSLGGGPQETQYF. The CDR3 DNA is TGTGCCAGCAGCTTGGGCGGGGGTCCCCAAGAGACCCAGTACTTC.

The chain is built from TRBV6-4 and TRBJ2-2, with a tentative D call TRBD1 (6 bases). Germline CDR1 and CDR2: MRHNA and SNTAGT. The ends were cut back, 10 bases at V and 6 bases at J, with 9 bases in the middle. This CDR3 contains 11 residues. CDR3 sequence (DNA): TGTGCCACCGGACAGTCCGGGGAGCTGTTTTTT. Its protein product is CATGQSGELFF.

This chain connects TRBV4-3 to TRBJ1-2; no clear D gene. From germline, CDR1 is LGHNA and CDR2 YSLEER. Trimming shortened V by 4 bases and J by 5 bases, and 11 bases separated the two germline ends. The CDR3 spans 13 residues. DNA for the CDR3: TGCGCCAGCAGCCGAAAGGCGGGGTATGGCTACACCTTC. The encoded protein is CASSRKAGYGYTF.

Note on this clone: One end of the junction fails to match germline, which may point to a read error. V usage is TRBV5-1 and J usage is TRBJ1-6; weak D call: TRBD1 (5 bases). This CDR3 contains 15 residues. In germline, CDR1 is SGHRS, CDR2 YFSETQ. CDR3 in amino acids: CASSLAGQGGSPLHF. The DNA of the CDR3 is TGTGCCAGCAGCTTGGCGGGTCAGGGAGGGTCACCCCTCCACTTT.

This clone was found once. The rearrangement joins TRBV4-1 to TRBJ1-5; tentatively, D is TRBD1 (5 bases). From germline, CDR1 is MGHRA and CDR2 YSYEKL. V gave up 1 base and J gave up 5 bases, with 12 bases separating them. This CDR3 has 15 amino acids. CDR3: CASSQAEQADQPQHF. The CDR3 bases are TGCGCCAGCAGCCAAGCCGAACAGGCGGATCAGCCCCAGCATTTT.

The V call is TRBV14, the J call TRBJ2-2; 10 bases are shared with TRBD2. The junction had 4 bases not matched to a gene; V was cut back by 0 bases and J by 3 bases. The V gene's germline CDR1 is SGHDN and CDR2 FVKESK. The length of the CDR3 is 17 residues. The CDR3 DNA follows: TGTGCCAGCAGCCAAGATTGGCTAGCGGGAGACACCGGGGAGCTGTTTTTT. This gives the protein CASSQDWLAGDTGELFF. Full variable domain (remainder filled in from reference TRBV14 and TRBJ2-2): EAGVTQFPSHSVIEKGQTVTLRCDPISGHDNLYWYRRVMGKEIKFLLHFVKESKQDESGMPNNRFLAERTGGTYSTLKVQPAELEDSGVYFCASSQDWLAGDTGELFFGEGSRLTVL.

This rearrangement joins TRBV30 to TRBJ2-2; 9 positions agree with TRBD2. Germline V gene lookup returns CDR1 GTSNPN and CDR2 SVGIG (reference sequence). The V and J ends lost 2 bases and 3 bases, in that order; junction bases with no gene match: 7. The CDR3 runs 16 residues. The CDR3 is CAWSSWTSVDTGELFF. CDR3 DNA: TGTGCCTGGAGTTCATGGACTAGCGTAGACACCGGGGAGCTGTTTTTT.

The CDR3, as DNA: TGCGCCAGCAGCTTGCAGCCAGGCAACTATGGCTACACCTTC. It specifies CASSLQPGNYGYTF. The genes are TRBV5-1 and TRBJ1-2; D gene uncertain. This CDR3 spans 14 amino acids. Germline CDR1 and CDR2: SGHRS and YFSETQ. The V end lost 1 base, the J end lost 2 bases, and 9 bases lay between the germline ends.

The chain links TRBV10-3 to TRBJ2-3; D is uncertain. The germline V and J ends were trimmed by 6 bases and 3 bases, with 4 bases remaining between them. CDR1 is ENHRY, CDR2 SYGVKD, per germline. This CDR3 has 11 residues. The CDR3 loop is CAISSTDTQYF. The CDR3 DNA is TGTGCCATCAGCTCTACAGATACGCAGTATTTT.

This clone was seen a handful of times. The V call is TRBV6-6, the J call TRBJ2-1, with 10 bases matching TRBD1. Germline CDR1 MNHNY, CDR2 SVGAGI (reference sequence). V lost 6 bases, J lost 2 bases, and 1 base stayed unmatched. The CDR3 totals 14 residues. In DNA form, the CDR3 reads TGTGCCAGCAGGGACAGGGGGGCCTACAATGAGCAGTTCTTC. It codes for CASRDRGAYNEQFF.

The chain combines TRBV5-8 with TRBJ2-5, with D unresolved. Trimming took off 4 bases at V and 7 bases at J, with 8 bases between the two ends. This CDR3 has 11 amino acids. CDR1 is SGHTS and CDR2 is YDEGEE in the germline V gene. CDR3 sequence reads: CASSQPTTQYF. The CDR3 DNA sequence: TGTGCCAGCAGCCAGCCGACGACCCAGTACTTC.

This clone was counted between two and nine times. This chain joins TRBV7-9 and TRBJ1-2; D unclear. CDR3 length equals 14 residues. Trimming took 5 bases from V and 7 from J, leaving 17 bases between them. The germline gives CDR1 SEHNR, CDR2 FQNEAQ (reference sequence). The CDR3 DNA reads as TGTGCCAGCAGCCTAGTTCAGGCCGTAGCTGGCTACACCTTC. Translating it yields CASSLVQAVAGYTF.

The V call is TRBV4-1, the J call TRBJ1-5; 10 positions match TRBD1. V lost 1 base, J lost 6 bases, and 12 bases stayed unmatched. CDR1 and CDR2 (germline): MGHRA, YSYEKL. The CDR3 contains 18 residues. As DNA, the CDR3 is TGCGCCAGCAGCCAAGTATGGCTTGGGGACAGGGGTTTTCAGCCCCAGCATTTT. Protein sequence: CASSQVWLGDRGFQPQHF.

The chain carries TRBV6-1 and TRBJ2-1; D unclear. With 0 bases removed from V and 9 bases from J, the gap between germline ends came to 9 bases. The germline gives CDR1 MNHNS, CDR2 SASEGT. The CDR3 runs 13 residues. CDR3 region: CASSEARVGEQFF. For the CDR3, the DNA is TGTGCCAGCAGTGAAGCCAGAGTCGGTGAGCAGTTCTTC.

This clone was detected only once. The germline gene is not matched at one end of the junction; a read error may be the cause. This rearrangement joins TRBV5-4 to TRBJ2-1; 10 bases match TRBD2. This CDR3 has 15 residues. From germline, CDR1 is SGHNT and CDR2 YYREEE (reference sequence). The CDR3 nucleotides read TGTGCCAGCAGCAGCGGGACTAGCGCCTATAATGAGCAGTTCTTC. Its protein product is CASSSGTSAYNEQFF. Variable domain in full (rest from reference TRBV5-4 and TRBJ2-1): ETGVTQSPTHLIKTRGQQVTLRCSSQSGHNTVSWYQQALGQGPQFIFQYYREEENGRGNFPPRFSGLQFPNYSSELNVNALELDDSALYLCASSSGTSAYNEQFFGPGTRLTVL.